This T cell receptor (beta chain) was profiled in a study of response to subunit inactivated influenza vaccine. This clonotype occurred a few times. Its matching antigen is unknown. This CDR3 region has 13 residues. Trimming cost V 3 bases and J 6 bases, with 8 bases left between them. Regarding the study as a whole: Authors suggested few new T cells are recruited by each seasonal influenza vaccination.

Each CDR3 protein gets one entry after TCRdb re-called the RT-PCR reads with MiXCR. Of about 480,000 distinct CDR3 sequences listed, roughly 25% are singletons. The origin of this receptor is a man in his fifties who received an inactivated influenza vaccine. This sample comprised CD4+ T cells sorted from PBMCs, obtained roughly 5 days after vaccination. V is TRBV12-3 or TRBV12-4 and J is TRBJ2-2; D is undetermined. CDR3 coding DNA: TGTGCCAGCAGTTTTCTACGGGCCGGGGAGCTGTTTTTT. Amino acids: CASSFLRAGELFF.